One and the same sample provided the 30 T cell receptor beta chains below, sequenced in a study of T cell responses to AZD1222 COVID-19 vaccine. The data were produced by immunoSEQ multiplex PCR, yet TCRdb's version contains in-frame clones alone and is incomplete. The sample has 150,000 or so clones, approximately 83% seen once. The source was peripheral blood, collected on day 0 of AZD1222 vaccination. Receptor source: an adult in good health.

This clone is a singleton in its sample. The chain is built from TRBV6-5 and TRBJ2-7; D is ambiguous. The CDR3 runs 12 residues. Germline CDR1 and CDR2: MNHEY and SVGAGI. V lost 8 bases and J 2 bases, leaving 10 bases between the germline ends. CDR3 DNA sequence: TGTGCCAGCCAAACGTCGACCTACGAGCAGTACTTC. Its protein product is CASQTSTYEQYF.

The rearrangement joins TRBV24-1 to TRBJ2-3; a possible D gene is TRBD2 (6 bases). Germline CDR1 reads KGHDR; CDR2 reads SFDVKD. V gave up 3 bases and J gave up 0 bases, with 9 bases separating them. This CDR3 has 15 residues. CDR3 in DNA: TGTGCCACCAGTGATCCGACTAGTAGCACAGATACGCAGTATTTT. Its translation is CATSDPTSSTDTQYF.

The chain links TRBV3-1 (or the pseudogene TRBV3-2) to TRBJ2-4; D is uncertain. The CDR3 is 12 amino acids. V gave up 0 bases and J gave up 9 bases, with 6 bases separating them. Germline V gene sequence: CDR1 LGHDT, CDR2 YNNKEL (reference sequence). CDR3 loop: CASSQDRGIQYF. In DNA form, the CDR3 reads TGTGCCAGCAGCCAAGACCGCGGCATTCAGTACTTC.

J is TRBJ2-5 and V is TRBV3-1 (or the pseudogene TRBV3-2); 11 nucleotides match TRBD2. This CDR3 is 17 amino acids long. The germline V gene has CDR1 LGHDT and CDR2 YNNKEL (reference sequence). V shed 0 bases and J 4 bases; nucleotides not matched to a gene: 7. CDR3 sequence (DNA): TGTGCCAGCAGCCAAGATAGAACTAGCGGGGGTGGAGAGACCCAGTACTTC. This codes for CASSQDRTSGGGETQYF.

DNA of the CDR3: TGTGCCAGCAGCAGGGATTTCAACACCGGGGAGCTGTTTTTT. Protein: CASSRDFNTGELFF. The chain is built from TRBV19 and TRBJ2-2; possible D gene TRBD1, 5 bases. The V gene's germline CDR1 is LNHDA and CDR2 SQIVND (reference sequence). There are 14 residues in the CDR3. Trimming took 9 bases from V and 2 from J, leaving 13 bases between them.

This clone appeared a few times. V gene TRBV5-1 combines with J gene TRBJ1-2; TRBD1 agrees at 9 bases. V lost 0 bases and J lost 3; bases outside the gene matches: 3. Germline CDR1 SGHRS, CDR2 YFSETQ. This CDR3 is 15 amino acids long. CDR3 bases: TGCGCCAGCAGCTTGGGGGGACAGGGTTACTATGGCTACACCTTC. Translation gives CASSLGGQGYYGYTF.

The chain joins TRBV6-5 to TRBJ2-3, with 12 bases identical to TRBD2. The V gene's germline CDR1 is MNHEY and CDR2 SVGAGI. V gave up 8 bases and J gave up 5 bases; unmatched junction bases: 2. The CDR3 length is 13 residues. DNA of the CDR3: TGTGCCAGCGAACTAGCGGGAGGAGATACGCAGTATTTT. This gives the protein CASELAGGDTQYF.

The gene calls are TRBV15 and TRBJ1-1; D call uncertain. Germline V gene sequence: CDR1 LNHNV, CDR2 YYDKDF (reference sequence). The V and J ends lost 1 base and 0 bases respectively, with 3 bases between them. The CDR3 covers 13 residues. The CDR3 coding sequence is TGTGCCACCAGCAGAGTGATGAACACTGAAGCTTTCTTT. The encoded protein is CATSRVMNTEAFF.

The J gene is TRBJ2-3, the V gene TRBV20-1, with D possibly matching TRBD2 (5 bases). The V gene's germline CDR1 is DFQATT and CDR2 SNEGSKA (reference sequence). This CDR3 has 10 amino acids. V lost 6 bases to trimming and J lost 6 bases, with 7 bases between them. CDR3 amino acids: CSASGDTQYF. The CDR3 DNA sequence: TGCAGTGCCTCGGGGGATACGCAGTATTTT.

This chain joins TRBV11-2 and TRBJ2-2, with D hard to call. CDR3 length: 16 amino acids. V lost 4 bases and J lost 4, with 16 bases in between. The germline CDR1 and CDR2 sequences are SGHAT and FQNNGV. The chain's CDR3 is CASSSPTQAGTGELFF. The CDR3 DNA follows: TGTGCCAGCAGCTCTCCCACCCAGGCAGGCACCGGGGAGCTGTTTTTT.

The genes are TRBV18 and TRBJ2-5, with D tentatively TRBD2 (6 bases). This CDR3 contains 15 residues. Germline V lookup: CDR1 KGHSH, CDR2 LQKENI. The V end lost 2 bases, the J end lost 3 bases, and 13 bases lay between the germline ends. CDR3 region: CASSPGSAGKETQYF. For the CDR3, the DNA is TGTGCCAGCTCACCAGGGAGTGCGGGGAAAGAGACCCAGTACTTC. The variable domain in full, completed from reference TRBV18 and TRBJ2-5, reads NAGVMQNPRHLVRRRGQEARLRCSPMKGHSHVYWYRQLPEEGLKFMVYLQKENIIDESGMPKERFSAEFPKEGPSILRIQQVVRGDSAAYFCASSPGSAGKETQYFGPGTRLLVL.

The rearrangement uses TRBV5-8 and TRBJ2-3; D might be TRBD1 (6 bases). The CDR3 extends over 16 amino acids. Deletions cut 5 bases from V and 0 bases from J, with 16 bases between. From germline, CDR1 is SGHTS and CDR2 YDEGEE. CDR3 in DNA: TGTGCCAGCAGTCTTGCACTGGACAGTAGCACAGATACGCAGTATTTT. Amino acids: CASSLALDSSTDTQYF.

This chain links TRBV2 with TRBJ2-3; 12 nucleotides match TRBD2. V dropped 4 bases and J dropped 2; count of bases not matched to a gene: 1. CDR1 is SNHLY and CDR2 is FYNNEI in the germline V gene. This CDR3 has 15 residues. The CDR3 protein is CASSGLAGVTDTQYF. CDR3 DNA: TGTGCCAGCAGTGGACTAGCGGGGGTCACAGATACGCAGTATTTT. Full variable domain (missing parts from reference TRBV2 and TRBJ2-3): EPEVTQTPSHQVTQMGQEVILRCVPISNHLYFYWYRQILGQKVEFLVSFYNNEISEKSEIFDDQFSVERPDGSNFTLKIRSTKLEDSAMYFCASSGLAGVTDTQYFGPGTRLTVL.

The chain couples TRBV7-9 to TRBJ2-2, with 8 bases that match TRBD1. This CDR3 spans 16 amino acids. The J segment lost 3 bases and the V segment lost 5 bases, leaving 8 bases of the junction unmatched. Looked up from germline, CDR1 is SEHNR and CDR2 is FQNEAQ (reference sequence). The CDR3 loop is CASSTWTGSDTGELFF. Here the CDR3 DNA reads TGTGCCAGCAGCACTTGGACAGGGTCGGACACCGGGGAGCTGTTTTTT.

The chain joins TRBV6-5 to TRBJ1-5, with a possible D match to TRBD1 (5 bases). Germline CDR1 reads MNHEY; CDR2 reads SVGAGI. The V end lost 10 bases, the J end lost 3 bases, and 13 bases lay between the germline ends. This CDR3 contains 13 residues. In nucleotides, the CDR3 is TGTGCCACCGGGGGTGCCCCCAATCAGCCCCAGCATTTT. It specifies CATGGAPNQPQHF.

V and J are TRBV19 and TRBJ1-5, with a weak D call TRBD1 (6 bases). V was pared by 4 bases and J by 7 bases, with 11 bases between. The CDR3 has 13 residues. CDR1 is LNHDA, CDR2 SQIVND, per germline (reference sequence). The CDR3 is CASSTQGKQPQHF. The CDR3, as DNA: TGTGCCAGTAGTACACAGGGAAAACAGCCCCAGCATTTT.

The chain links TRBV15 to TRBJ2-7; 8 nucleotides align to TRBD2. The CDR3 is 17 amino acids. Germline V CDR1 and CDR2: LNHNV, YYDKDF (reference sequence). The ends lost 2 bases at V and 2 bases at J; junction bases unmatched: 11. CDR3 bases: TGTGCCACCAGCAGACTGGGGGGTAGCGGGACCCCCTACGAGCAGTACTTC. Amino acids: CATSRLGGSGTPYEQYF.

This chain links TRBV5-1 with TRBJ2-5; D is possibly TRBD2 (6 bases). Trimming stripped 3 bases from V and 2 bases from J, with 14 bases between. The germline gives CDR1 SGHRS, CDR2 YFSETQ. The CDR3 has 15 amino acids. The CDR3 nucleotides are TGCGCCAGCAGCTGGCTGAACCGGGAGCAAGAGACCCAGTACTTC. It translates to CASSWLNREQETQYF.

A single count supports this clone. The genes are TRBV2 and TRBJ1-2; D is undetermined. Trimming took off 4 bases at V and 4 bases at J, with 16 bases between the two ends. The CDR3 consists of 15 residues. In germline, CDR1 is SNHLY, CDR2 FYNNEI. In nucleotides, the CDR3 is TGTGCCAGCAGTGGTGAAGGGCCTGGAAGCTATGGCTACACCTTC. Its protein product is CASSGEGPGSYGYTF. The full variable domain, in which reference TRBV2 and TRBJ1-2 provide the parts outside the CDR3, is EPEVTQTPSHQVTQMGQEVILRCVPISNHLYFYWYRQILGQKVEFLVSFYNNEISEKSEIFDDQFSVERPDGSNFTLKIRSTKLEDSAMYFCASSGEGPGSYGYTFGSGTRLTVV.

The J gene is TRBJ2-4, the V gene TRBV13; tentative D call: TRBD1 (6 bases). CDR1 is PRHDT, CDR2 FYEKMQ, per germline (reference sequence). V was shortened by 3 bases and J by 6 bases, with 9 bases between the two germline ends. This CDR3 has 13 amino acids. In nucleotides, the CDR3 is TGTGCCAGCAGCTTCTACAGGGCAAACATTCAGTACTTC. Translation: CASSFYRANIQYF.

The table lists this clone with a few counts. This rearrangement joins TRBV4-2 to TRBJ1-1, with D hard to call. This CDR3 comprises 13 residues. Trimming removed 4 bases at V and 6 bases at J, with 12 bases between. The V gene's germline CDR1 is LGHNA and CDR2 YNFKEQ. This CDR3 reads CASSRGQEAEAFF. Written as DNA, the CDR3 is TGTGCCAGCAGCCGCGGTCAGGAGGCTGAAGCTTTCTTT.

The genes are TRBV5-6 and TRBJ1-1, with D possibly being TRBD1 (6 bases). CDR3 length: 15 amino acids. Trimming pared 3 bases from V and 3 bases from J, leaving 15 bases between. Germline CDR1 and CDR2: SGHDT and YYEEEE. The CDR3: CASSSTQGFDTEAFF. The CDR3 DNA reads as TGTGCCAGCAGCTCGACCCAGGGGTTTGACACTGAAGCTTTCTTT. The variable domain in full, completed from reference TRBV5-6 and TRBJ1-1, reads DAGVTQSPTHLIKTRGQQVTLRCSPKSGHDTVSWYQQALGQGPQFIFQYYEEEERQRGNFPDRFSGHQFPNYSSELNVNALLLGDSALYLCASSSTQGFDTEAFFGQGTRLTVV.

The sample holds a few counts of this clone. This chain joins TRBV12-3 or TRBV12-4 and TRBJ1-6; possibly TRBD1 for D (6 bases). Trimming left V 4 bases short and J 7 bases short, with 8 bases between. This CDR3 is built from 13 residues. The CDR3 nucleotides read TGTGCCAGCAGTTCTACAGGGAATTCACCCCTCCACTTT. Amino acids: CASSSTGNSPLHF.

The rearrangement links TRBV6-5 to TRBJ1-1; the D is unclear. The CDR3 spans 13 residues. Germline CDR1 reads MNHEY; CDR2 reads SVGAGI. V lost 6 bases, J lost 1 base, and 9 bases lay in between. The CDR3 loop is CASSHQQNTEAFF. The CDR3 DNA sequence: TGTGCCAGCAGCCACCAGCAGAACACTGAAGCTTTCTTT.

The chain combines TRBV28 with TRBJ2-7; TRBD2 aligns across 10 bases. Trimming cost V 1 base and J 5 bases; bases outside gene matches: 8. This CDR3 contains 16 residues. Germline V gives CDR1 MDHEN, CDR2 SYDVKM. The CDR3 loop is CASSLSLAGVRDEQYF. CDR3 coding DNA: TGTGCCAGCAGTTTATCCCTAGCGGGGGTTCGTGACGAGCAGTACTTC.

J is TRBJ2-7 and V is TRBV24-1; D gene uncertain. Germline lookup yields CDR1 KGHDR and CDR2 SFDVKD. CDR3 length: 12 amino acids. V gave up 5 bases and J gave up 8 bases, with 12 bases separating them. DNA of the CDR3: TGTGCCACCAGTGCAGCTAACGGCCAGCAGTACTTC. Amino acid sequence: CATSAANGQQYF.

Points on this clone: Different DNA sequences within this sample yield the same CDR3. The chain uses TRBV5-1 and TRBJ1-4, with 10 bases aligning to TRBD1. Losses at the gene ends were 4 bases for V and 4 bases for J; bases not matched to a gene: 4. The germline V gene encodes CDR1 SGHRS and CDR2 YFSETQ. The CDR3 contains 15 residues. The CDR3 DNA follows: TGCGCCAGCAGCCCTGGACAGGGGGGTAATGAAAAACTGTTTTTT. Protein: CASSPGQGGNEKLFF.

The chain recombines TRBV2 with TRBJ2-2, with TRBD2 as a possible D gene (5 bases). CDR1 is SNHLY and CDR2 is FYNNEI in the germline V gene. V was shortened by 9 bases and J by 3 bases, with 8 bases between the two germline ends. The CDR3 runs 12 residues. CDR3 amino acids: CASGSYTGELFF. The DNA for the CDR3 is TGTGCCAGTGGGAGTTACACCGGGGAGCTGTTTTTT.

Concerning this clone: A junction end diverges from the germline sequence, so it may reflect a read error. The J gene is TRBJ2-7, the V gene TRBV29-1; D might be TRBD2 (6 bases). This CDR3 has 13 amino acids. The germline V gene encodes CDR1 SQVTM and CDR2 ANQGSEA. The DNA for the CDR3 is TGCAGCGTCGAAGCCACGGAGGGTTCCGAGCAGTACTTC. Translation gives CSVEATEGSEQYF.

V gene TRBV6-5 combines with J gene TRBJ1-2; D not certain. The CDR3 has 15 amino acids. V was trimmed by 7 bases and J by 4 bases, leaving 19 bases between them. The germline V gene has CDR1 MNHEY and CDR2 SVGAGI. CDR3 in DNA: TGTGCCAGCACCCCGATCGCAGCCTACTCCTATGGCTACACCTTC. Translation gives CASTPIAAYSYGYTF.